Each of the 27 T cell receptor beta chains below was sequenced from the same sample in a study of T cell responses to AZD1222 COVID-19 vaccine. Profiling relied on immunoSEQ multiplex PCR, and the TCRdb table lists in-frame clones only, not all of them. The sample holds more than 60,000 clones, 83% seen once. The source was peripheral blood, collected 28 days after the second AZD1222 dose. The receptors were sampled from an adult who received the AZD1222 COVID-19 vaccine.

The CDR3 is CASGQQGWTEAFF. CDR3 coding DNA: TGCGCCAGCGGCCAACAGGGGTGGACTGAAGCTTTCTTT. This chain connects TRBV5-1 to TRBJ1-1, with 7 bases identical to TRBD1. Per germline, CDR1 SGHRS and CDR2 YFSETQ. The length of the CDR3 is 13 residues. The junction had 8 bases not matched to a gene; V was cut back by 7 bases and J by 5 bases.

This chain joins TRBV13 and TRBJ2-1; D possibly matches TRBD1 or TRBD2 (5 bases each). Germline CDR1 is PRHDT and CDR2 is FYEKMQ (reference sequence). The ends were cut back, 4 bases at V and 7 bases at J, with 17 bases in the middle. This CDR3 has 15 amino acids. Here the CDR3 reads CASSYYEAGTNEQFF. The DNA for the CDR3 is TGTGCCAGCAGCTACTATGAGGCAGGGACGAATGAGCAGTTCTTC.

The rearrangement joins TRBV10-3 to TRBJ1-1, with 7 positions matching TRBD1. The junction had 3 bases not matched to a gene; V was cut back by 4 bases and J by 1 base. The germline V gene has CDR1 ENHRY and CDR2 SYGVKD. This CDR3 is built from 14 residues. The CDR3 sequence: CAISGQGPNTEAFF. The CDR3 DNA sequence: TGTGCCATCAGTGGACAGGGACCGAACACTGAAGCTTTCTTT.

DNA of the CDR3: TGTGCCAGTAGTATAGAGGCGGGGGTCCCCTACGAGCAGTACTTC. It is translated as CASSIEAGVPYEQYF. V and J are TRBV19 and TRBJ2-7, with TRBD2 identical over 7 bases. Germline values: CDR1 LNHDA, CDR2 SQIVND (reference sequence). This CDR3 region has 15 residues. Trimming cost V 0 bases and J 2 bases; bases outside gene matches: 4.

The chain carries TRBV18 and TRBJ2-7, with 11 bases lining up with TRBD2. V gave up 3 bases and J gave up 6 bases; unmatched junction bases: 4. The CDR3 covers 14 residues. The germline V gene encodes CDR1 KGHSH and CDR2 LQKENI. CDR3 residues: CASSPTGTSGEQYF. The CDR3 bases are TGTGCCAGCTCACCGACCGGGACTAGCGGCGAGCAGTACTTC.

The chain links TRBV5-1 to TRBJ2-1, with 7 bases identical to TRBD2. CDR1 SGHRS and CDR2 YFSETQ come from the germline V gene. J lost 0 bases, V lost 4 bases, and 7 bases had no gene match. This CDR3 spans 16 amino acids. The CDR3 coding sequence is TGCGCCAGCAGCCCCGTAGCGGGTCTCTCCTACAATGAGCAGTTCTTC. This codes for CASSPVAGLSYNEQFF.

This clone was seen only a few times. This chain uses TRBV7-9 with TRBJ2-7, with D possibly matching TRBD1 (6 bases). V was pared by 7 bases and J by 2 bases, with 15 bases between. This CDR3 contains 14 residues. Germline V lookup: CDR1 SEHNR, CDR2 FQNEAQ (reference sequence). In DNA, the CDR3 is TGTGCCAGCACCTTGGGGACAACACCCTACGAGCAGTACTTC. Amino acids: CASTLGTTPYEQYF.

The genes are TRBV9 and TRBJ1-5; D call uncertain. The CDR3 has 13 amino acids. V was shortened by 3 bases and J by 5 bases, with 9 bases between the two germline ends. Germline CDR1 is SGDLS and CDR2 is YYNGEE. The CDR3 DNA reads TGTGCCAGCAGCGGTGGAGAGGATCAGCCCCAGCATTTT. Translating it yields CASSGGEDQPQHF.

The CDR3 protein is CASSQEVWFLHEQYF. DNA of the CDR3: TGCGCCAGCAGCCAAGAAGTTTGGTTCCTCCACGAGCAGTACTTC. The rearrangement uses TRBV4-3 and TRBJ2-7; D is uncertain. This CDR3 spans 15 amino acids. From germline, CDR1 is LGHNA and CDR2 YSLEER. V was trimmed by 0 bases and J by 5 bases, leaving 14 bases between them.

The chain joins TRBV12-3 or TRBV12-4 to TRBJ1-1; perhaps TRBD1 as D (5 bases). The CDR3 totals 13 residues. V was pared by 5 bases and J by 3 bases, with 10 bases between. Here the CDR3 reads CASSGGGDTEAFF. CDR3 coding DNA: TGTGCCAGCAGTGGGGGAGGGGACACTGAAGCTTTCTTT.

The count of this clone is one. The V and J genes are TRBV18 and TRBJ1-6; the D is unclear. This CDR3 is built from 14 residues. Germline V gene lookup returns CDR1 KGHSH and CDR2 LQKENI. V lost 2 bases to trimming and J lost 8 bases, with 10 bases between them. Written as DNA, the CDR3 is TGTGCCAGCTCACCAAGTAGTACCTATTCACCCCTCCACTTT. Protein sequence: CASSPSSTYSPLHF.

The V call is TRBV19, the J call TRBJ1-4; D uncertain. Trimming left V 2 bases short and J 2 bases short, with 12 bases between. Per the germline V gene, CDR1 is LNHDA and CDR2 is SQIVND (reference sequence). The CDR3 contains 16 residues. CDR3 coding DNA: TGTGCCAGTAGTATATGGGGTGTCAGGACTAATGAAAAACTGTTTTTT. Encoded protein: CASSIWGVRTNEKLFF.

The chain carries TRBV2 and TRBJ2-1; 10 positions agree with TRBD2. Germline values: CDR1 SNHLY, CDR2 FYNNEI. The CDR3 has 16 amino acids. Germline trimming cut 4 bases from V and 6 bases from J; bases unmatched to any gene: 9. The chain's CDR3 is CASSASAGGRINEQFF. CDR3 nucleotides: TGTGCCAGCAGTGCGTCAGCGGGAGGGCGTATCAATGAGCAGTTCTTC.

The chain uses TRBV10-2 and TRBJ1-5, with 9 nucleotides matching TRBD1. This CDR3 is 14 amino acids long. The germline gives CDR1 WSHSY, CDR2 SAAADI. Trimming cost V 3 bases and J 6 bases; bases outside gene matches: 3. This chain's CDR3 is CASSETGGGQPQHF. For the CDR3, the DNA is TGCGCCAGCAGTGAAACAGGGGGCGGTCAGCCCCAGCATTTT.

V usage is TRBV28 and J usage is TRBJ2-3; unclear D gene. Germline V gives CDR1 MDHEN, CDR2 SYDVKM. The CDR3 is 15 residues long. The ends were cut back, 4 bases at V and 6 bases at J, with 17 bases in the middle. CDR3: CASSSDLLEADTQYF. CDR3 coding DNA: TGTGCCAGCAGTTCGGACCTCCTCGAGGCCGATACGCAGTATTTT. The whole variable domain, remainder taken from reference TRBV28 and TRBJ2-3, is DVKVTQSSRYLVKRTGEKVFLECVQDMDHENMFWYRQDPGLGLRLIYFSYDVKMKEKGDIPEGYSVSREKKERFSLILESASTNQTSMYLCASSSDLLEADTQYFGPGTRLTVL.

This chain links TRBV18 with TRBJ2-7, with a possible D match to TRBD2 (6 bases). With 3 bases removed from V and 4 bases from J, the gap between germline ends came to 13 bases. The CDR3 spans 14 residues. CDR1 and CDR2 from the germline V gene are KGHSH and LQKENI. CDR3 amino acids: CASSPEGIRYEQYF. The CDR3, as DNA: TGTGCCAGCTCACCGGAGGGTATCAGGTACGAGCAGTACTTC.

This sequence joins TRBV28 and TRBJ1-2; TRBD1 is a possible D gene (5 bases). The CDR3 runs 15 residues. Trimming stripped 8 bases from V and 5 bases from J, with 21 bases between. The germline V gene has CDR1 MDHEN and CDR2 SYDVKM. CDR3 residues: CASSRAGNSVYGYTF. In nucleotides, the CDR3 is TGTGCCAGCTCCCGGGCAGGGAATTCCGTTTATGGCTACACCTTC.

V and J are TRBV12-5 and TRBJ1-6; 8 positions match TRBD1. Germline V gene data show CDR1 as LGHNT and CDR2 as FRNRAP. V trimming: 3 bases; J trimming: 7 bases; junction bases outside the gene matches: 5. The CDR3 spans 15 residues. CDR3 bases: TGTGCTAGTGGTTTAAACAGGGGGAGGAATTCACCCCTCCACTTT. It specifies CASGLNRGRNSPLHF.

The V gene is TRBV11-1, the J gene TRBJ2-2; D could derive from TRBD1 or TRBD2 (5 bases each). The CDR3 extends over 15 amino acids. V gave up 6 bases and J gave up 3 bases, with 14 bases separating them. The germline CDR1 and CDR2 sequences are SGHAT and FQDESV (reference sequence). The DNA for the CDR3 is TGTGCCAGCAGAATAGACGGGACCCACACCGGGGAGCTGTTTTTT. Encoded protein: CASRIDGTHTGELFF.

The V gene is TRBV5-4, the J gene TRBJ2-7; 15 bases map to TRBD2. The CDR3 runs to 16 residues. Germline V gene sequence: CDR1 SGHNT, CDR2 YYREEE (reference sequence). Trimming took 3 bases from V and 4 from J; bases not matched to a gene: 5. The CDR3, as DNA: TGTGCCAGCAGCTCGGGGACTAGCGGGAGGATGTACGAGCAGTACTTC. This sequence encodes CASSSGTSGRMYEQYF.

CDR3 bases: TGTGCCAGCAGCGCACAGGGGGTAGTCACTGAAGCTTTCTTT. This sequence encodes CASSAQGVVTEAFF. This sequence joins TRBV5-5 and TRBJ1-1; 8 bases are shared with TRBD1. In germline, CDR1 is SGHKS, CDR2 YYEKEE (reference sequence). The CDR3 has 14 amino acids. The V and J ends lost 4 bases and 4 bases, in that order; junction bases with no gene match: 6.

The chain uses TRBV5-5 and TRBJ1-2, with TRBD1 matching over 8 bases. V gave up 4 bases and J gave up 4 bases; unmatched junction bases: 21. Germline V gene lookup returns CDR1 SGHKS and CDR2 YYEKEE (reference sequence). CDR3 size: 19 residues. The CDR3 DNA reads TGTGCCAGCAGCCAGACGGTTAGGACAGGGACCGGAGAGGGCTATGGCTACACCTTC. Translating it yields CASSQTVRTGTGEGYGYTF.

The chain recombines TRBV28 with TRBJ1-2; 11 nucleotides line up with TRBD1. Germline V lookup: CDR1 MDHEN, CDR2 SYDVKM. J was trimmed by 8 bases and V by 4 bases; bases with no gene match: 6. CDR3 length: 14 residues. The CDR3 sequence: CASSSPDRGQGYTF. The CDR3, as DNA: TGTGCCAGCAGTTCCCCGGACAGGGGGCAGGGCTACACCTTC.

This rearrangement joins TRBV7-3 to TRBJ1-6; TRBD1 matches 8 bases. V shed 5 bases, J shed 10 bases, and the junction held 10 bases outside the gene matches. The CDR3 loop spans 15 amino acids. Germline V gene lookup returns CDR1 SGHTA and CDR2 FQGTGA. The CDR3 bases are TGTGCCAGCAGCCGGGAAACAGGGGGACGGTCACCCCTCCACTTT. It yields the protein CASSRETGGRSPLHF.

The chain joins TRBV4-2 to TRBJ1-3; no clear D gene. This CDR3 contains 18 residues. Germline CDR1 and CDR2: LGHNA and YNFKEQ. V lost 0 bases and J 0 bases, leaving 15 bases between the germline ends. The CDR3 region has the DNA TGTGCCAGCAGCCAAGAAGGAGTCCCCCAACTCTCTGGAAACACCATATATTTT. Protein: CASSQEGVPQLSGNTIYF.

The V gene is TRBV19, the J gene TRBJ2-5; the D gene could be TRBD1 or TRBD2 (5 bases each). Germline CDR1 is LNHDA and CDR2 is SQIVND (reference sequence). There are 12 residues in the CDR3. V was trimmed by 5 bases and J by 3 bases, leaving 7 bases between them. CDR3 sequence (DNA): TGTGCCAGTAGTTTGGGGGAAGAGACCCAGTACTTC. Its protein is CASSLGEETQYF.

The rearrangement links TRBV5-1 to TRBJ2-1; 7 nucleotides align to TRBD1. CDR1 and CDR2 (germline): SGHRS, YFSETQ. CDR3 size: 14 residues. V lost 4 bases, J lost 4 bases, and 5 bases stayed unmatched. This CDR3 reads CASSTGQQYNEQFF. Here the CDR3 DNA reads TGCGCCAGCAGCACGGGACAGCAGTACAATGAGCAGTTCTTC.